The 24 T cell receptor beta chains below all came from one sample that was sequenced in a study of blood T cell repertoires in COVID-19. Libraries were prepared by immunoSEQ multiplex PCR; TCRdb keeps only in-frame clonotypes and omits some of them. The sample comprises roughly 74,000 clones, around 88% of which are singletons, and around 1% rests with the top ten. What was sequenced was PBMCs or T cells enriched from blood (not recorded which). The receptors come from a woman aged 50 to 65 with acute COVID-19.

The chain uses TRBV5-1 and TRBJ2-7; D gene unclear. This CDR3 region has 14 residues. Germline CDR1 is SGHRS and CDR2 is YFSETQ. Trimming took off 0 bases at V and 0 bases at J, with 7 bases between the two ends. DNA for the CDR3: TGCGCCAGCAGCTTGGTGCCGGGCTCCTACGAGCAGTACTTC. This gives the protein CASSLVPGSYEQYF.

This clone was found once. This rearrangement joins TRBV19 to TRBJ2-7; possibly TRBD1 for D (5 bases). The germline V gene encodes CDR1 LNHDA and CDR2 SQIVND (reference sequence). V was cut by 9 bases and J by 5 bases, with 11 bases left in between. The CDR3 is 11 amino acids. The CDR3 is CASGQRNEQYF. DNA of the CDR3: TGTGCCAGCGGACAAAGGAACGAGCAGTACTTC.

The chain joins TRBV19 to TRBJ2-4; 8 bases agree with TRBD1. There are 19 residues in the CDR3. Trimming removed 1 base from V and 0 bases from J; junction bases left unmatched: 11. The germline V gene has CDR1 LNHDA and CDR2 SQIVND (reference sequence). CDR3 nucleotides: TGTGCCAGTAGTATAGGAAGAATCCGACAGGGGCTAGCCAAAAACATTCAGTACTTC. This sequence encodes CASSIGRIRQGLAKNIQYF.

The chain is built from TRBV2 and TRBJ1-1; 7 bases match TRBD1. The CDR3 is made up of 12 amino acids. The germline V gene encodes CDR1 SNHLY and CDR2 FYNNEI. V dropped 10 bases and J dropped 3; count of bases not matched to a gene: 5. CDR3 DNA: TGTGCCACCTCGACAGGGTACACTGAAGCTTTCTTT. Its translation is CATSTGYTEAFF.

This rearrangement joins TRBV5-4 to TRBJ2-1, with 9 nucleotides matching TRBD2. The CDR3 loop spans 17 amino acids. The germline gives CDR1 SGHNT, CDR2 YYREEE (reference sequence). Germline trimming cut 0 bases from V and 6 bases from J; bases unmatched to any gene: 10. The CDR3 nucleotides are TGTGCCAGCAGCTTGGATCCGACTAGCGGCAACACCAATGAGCAGTTCTTC. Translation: CASSLDPTSGNTNEQFF. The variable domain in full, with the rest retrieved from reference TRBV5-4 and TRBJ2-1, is ETGVTQSPTHLIKTRGQQVTLRCSSQSGHNTVSWYQQALGQGPQFIFQYYREEENGRGNFPPRFSGLQFPNYSSELNVNALELDDSALYLCASSLDPTSGNTNEQFFGPGTRLTVL.

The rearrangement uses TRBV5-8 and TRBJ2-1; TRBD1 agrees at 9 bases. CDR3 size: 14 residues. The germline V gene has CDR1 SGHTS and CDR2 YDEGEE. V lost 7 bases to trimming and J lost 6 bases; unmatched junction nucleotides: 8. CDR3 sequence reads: CASPHSDRGNEQFF. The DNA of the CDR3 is TGTGCCAGCCCTCATTCGGACAGGGGCAATGAGCAGTTCTTC.

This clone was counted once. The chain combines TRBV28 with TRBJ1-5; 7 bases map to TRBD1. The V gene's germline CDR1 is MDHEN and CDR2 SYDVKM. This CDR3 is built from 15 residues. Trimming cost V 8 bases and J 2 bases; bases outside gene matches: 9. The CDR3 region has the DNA TGTGCCAGCGCCAAGACAGGGACCGGCAATCAGCCCCAGCATTTT. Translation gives CASAKTGTGNQPQHF.

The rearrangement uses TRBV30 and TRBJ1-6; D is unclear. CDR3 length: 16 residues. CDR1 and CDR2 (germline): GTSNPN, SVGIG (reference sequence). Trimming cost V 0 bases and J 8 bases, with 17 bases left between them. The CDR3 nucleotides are TGTGCCTGGAGTGTTAGTGCCGATACGGGTCATTCACCCCTCCACTTT. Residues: CAWSVSADTGHSPLHF.

The DNA of the CDR3 is TGTGCCTGGGACCTAGCTGGAAACACCATATATTTT. Protein sequence: CAWDLAGNTIYF. This chain connects TRBV30 to TRBJ1-3, with D hard to call. Deletions cut 5 bases from V and 2 bases from J, with 7 bases between. This CDR3 comprises 12 residues. Looked up from germline, CDR1 is GTSNPN and CDR2 is SVGIG (reference sequence).

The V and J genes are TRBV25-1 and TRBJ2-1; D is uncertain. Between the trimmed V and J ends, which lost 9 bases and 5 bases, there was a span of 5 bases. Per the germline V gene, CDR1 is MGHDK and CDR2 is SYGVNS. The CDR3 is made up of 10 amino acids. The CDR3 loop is CASRDNEQFF. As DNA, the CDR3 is TGTGCCAGTCGAGACAATGAGCAGTTCTTC.

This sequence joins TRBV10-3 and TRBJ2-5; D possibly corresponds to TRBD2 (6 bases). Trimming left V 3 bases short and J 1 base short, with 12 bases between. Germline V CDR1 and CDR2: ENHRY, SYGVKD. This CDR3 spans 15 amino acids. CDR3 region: CAISDRGMGQETQYF. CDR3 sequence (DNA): TGTGCCATCAGTGACCGCGGGATGGGCCAAGAGACCCAGTACTTC.

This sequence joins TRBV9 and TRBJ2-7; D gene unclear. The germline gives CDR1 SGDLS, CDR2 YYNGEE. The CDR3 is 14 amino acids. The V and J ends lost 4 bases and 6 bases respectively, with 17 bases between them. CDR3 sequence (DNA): TGTGCCAGCAGCATCCGCCCCTTGGTCGGCGAGCAGTACTTC. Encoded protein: CASSIRPLVGEQYF.

The CDR3 DNA reads as TGTGCCAGCAGCGGGCCCCGGGACAGTCTGGTGAACACTGAAGCTTTCTTT. It encodes CASSGPRDSLVNTEAFF. The chain combines TRBV9 with TRBJ1-1; TRBD1 matches 7 bases. Germline loops: CDR1 SGDLS, CDR2 YYNGEE. CDR3 size: 17 residues. V lost 3 bases, J lost 0 bases, and 11 bases stayed unmatched.

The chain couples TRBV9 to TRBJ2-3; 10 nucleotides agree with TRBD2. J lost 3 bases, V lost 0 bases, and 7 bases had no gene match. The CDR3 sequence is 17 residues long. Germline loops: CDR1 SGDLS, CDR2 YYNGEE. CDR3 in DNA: TGTGCCAGCAGCGTAGATGAGACTAGCGGGTCGACAGATACGCAGTATTTT. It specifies CASSVDETSGSTDTQYF.

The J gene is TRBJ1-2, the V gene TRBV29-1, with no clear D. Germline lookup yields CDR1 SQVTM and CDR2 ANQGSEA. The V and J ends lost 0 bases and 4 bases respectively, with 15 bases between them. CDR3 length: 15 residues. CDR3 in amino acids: CSVEERRTGGYGYTF. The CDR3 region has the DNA TGCAGCGTTGAAGAAAGGAGGACGGGTGGCTATGGCTACACCTTC.

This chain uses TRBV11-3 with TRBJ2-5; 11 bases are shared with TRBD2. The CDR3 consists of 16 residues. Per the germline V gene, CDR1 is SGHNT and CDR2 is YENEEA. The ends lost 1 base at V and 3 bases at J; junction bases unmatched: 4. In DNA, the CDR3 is TGTGCCAGCAGCTTAGTCTCGACTAGCGGGAAAGAGACCCAGTACTTC. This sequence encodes CASSLVSTSGKETQYF.

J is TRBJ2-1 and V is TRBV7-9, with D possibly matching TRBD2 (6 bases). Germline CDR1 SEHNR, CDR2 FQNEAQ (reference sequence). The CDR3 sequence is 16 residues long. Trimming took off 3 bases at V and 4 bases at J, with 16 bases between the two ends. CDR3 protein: CASSFSEGRGYNEQFF. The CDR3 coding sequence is TGTGCCAGCAGCTTCAGCGAAGGTCGGGGGTACAATGAGCAGTTCTTC.

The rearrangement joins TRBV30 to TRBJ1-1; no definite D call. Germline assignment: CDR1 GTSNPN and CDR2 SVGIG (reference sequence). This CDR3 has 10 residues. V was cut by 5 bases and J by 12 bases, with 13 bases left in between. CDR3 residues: CAWGPMSPFF. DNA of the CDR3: TGTGCCTGGGGACCTATGTCGCCTTTCTTT.

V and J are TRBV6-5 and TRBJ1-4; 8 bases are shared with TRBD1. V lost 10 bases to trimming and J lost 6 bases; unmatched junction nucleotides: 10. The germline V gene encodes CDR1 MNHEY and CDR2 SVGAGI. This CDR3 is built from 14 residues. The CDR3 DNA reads TGTGCCACAACAGGGGGGCCAGGAGATGAAAAACTGTTTTTT. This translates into CATTGGPGDEKLFF.

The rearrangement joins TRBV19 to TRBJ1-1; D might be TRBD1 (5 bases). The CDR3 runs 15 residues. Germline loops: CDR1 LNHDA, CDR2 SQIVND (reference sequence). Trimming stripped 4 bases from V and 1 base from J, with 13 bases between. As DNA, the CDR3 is TGTGCCAGTAGTACCCCCGGACACAAGAACACTGAAGCTTTCTTT. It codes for CASSTPGHKNTEAFF.

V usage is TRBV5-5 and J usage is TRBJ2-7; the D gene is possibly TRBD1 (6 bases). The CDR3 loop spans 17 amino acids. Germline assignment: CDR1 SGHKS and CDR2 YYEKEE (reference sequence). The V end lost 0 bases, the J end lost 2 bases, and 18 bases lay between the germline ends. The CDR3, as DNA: TGTGCCAGCAGCTTGGTAGGTGCCAGGGGAAAGGCCTACGAGCAGTACTTC. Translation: CASSLVGARGKAYEQYF.

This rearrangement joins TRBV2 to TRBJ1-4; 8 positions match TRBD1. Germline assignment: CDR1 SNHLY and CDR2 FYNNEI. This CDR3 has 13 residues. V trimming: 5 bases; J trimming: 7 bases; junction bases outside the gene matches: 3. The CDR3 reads CASSSGTGEKLFF. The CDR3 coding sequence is TGTGCCAGCAGTTCCGGGACAGGTGAAAAACTGTTTTTT.

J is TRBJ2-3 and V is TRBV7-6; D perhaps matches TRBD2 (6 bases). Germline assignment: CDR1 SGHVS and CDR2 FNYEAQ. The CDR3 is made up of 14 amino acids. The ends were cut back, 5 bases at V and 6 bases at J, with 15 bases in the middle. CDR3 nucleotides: TGTGCCAGCAGCCTTCCCCCGGGGGAGGATACGCAGTATTTT. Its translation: CASSLPPGEDTQYF.

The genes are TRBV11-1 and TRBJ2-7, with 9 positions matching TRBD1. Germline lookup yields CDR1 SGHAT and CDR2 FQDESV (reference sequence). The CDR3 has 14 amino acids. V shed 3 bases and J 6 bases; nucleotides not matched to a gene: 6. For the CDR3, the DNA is TGTGCCAGCAGCTTCGAGGACAGGGGCGGCGAGCAGTACTTC. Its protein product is CASSFEDRGGEQYF.